A selection of T cell receptor beta chains follows, all from one sample in a study of blood T cell repertoires in COVID-19. The table came from immunoSEQ multiplex PCR; TCRdb's copy has only in-frame clones and leaves some out. This table has about 250,000 clones, roughly 80% appearing once. The sequenced sample was PBMCs or T cells enriched from blood (not recorded which). These receptors were taken from a man aged 35 to 55 who had been exposed to COVID-19. The CDR3 runs from the conserved cysteine through the conserved F or W. A D gene is named only where the DNA matches it firmly. A clone size is listed for some rows: how often the clone was seen (once, few, many), or a class if it is expanded.

>TRBV6-5|TRBJ1-2|-|-
TGTGCCAGCAGTTACTCCCGGGTAGTGGATGGCTACACCTTC
CASSYSRVVDGYTF
>TRBV19|TRBJ2-5|TRBD1|few
TGTGCCAGTAGTACCCCGGGACAGGGATCGGAGACCCAGTACTTC
CASSTPGQGSETQYF
>TRBV18|TRBJ1-1|-|-
TGTGCCAGCTCACCAGGGACGGGGGGTGGTGTCGGAGCTTTCTTT
CASSPGTGGGVGAFF
>TRBV12-3/TRBV12-4|TRBJ1-1|-|-
TGTGCCAGCAGTTTCCCCATGAACACTGAAGCTTTCTTT
CASSFPMNTEAFF
>TRBV2|TRBJ1-2|TRBD1|-
TGTGCCAGCAGCTTAGGGACAGGCGATGGCTACACCTTC
CASSLGTGDGYTF
>TRBV5-1|TRBJ2-7|TRBD1|-
TGCGCCAGCAGGAGAACAGGGGACTCCTACGAGCAGTACTTC
CASRRTGDSYEQYF
>TRBV10-2|TRBJ2-4|TRBD2|-
TGCGCCAGCAGTGAGTTAGCCGGACTAGCGTCGCTAGCCAAAAACATTCAGTACTTC
CASSELAGLASLAKNIQYF
>TRBV4-2|TRBJ2-7|TRBD2|-
TGTGCCAGCAGCCACACTAGCGGGGGGCGGGCCTACGAGCAGTACTTC
CASSHTSGGRAYEQYF
>TRBV7-3|TRBJ2-3|-|-
TGTGCCAGCAGCTTATACGGGACAGATACGCAGTATTTT
CASSLYGTDTQYF
>TRBV19|TRBJ2-2|-|-
TGTGCCAGTAGGAGGGACGGGGAGCTGTTTTTT
CASRRDGELFF
>TRBV5-1|TRBJ2-2|-|-
TGCGCCAGCAGCCTCCAGCAAAGGACACAAACCAACACCGGGGAGCTGTTTTTT
CASSLQQRTQTNTGELFF
>TRBV4-1|TRBJ2-7|-|-
TGCGCCAGCAGCCAAGCCGGCTACGAGCAGTACTTC
CASSQAGYEQYF
>TRBV23-1|TRBJ1-6|-|-
TGCGCCAGCAGTGGGGGGGGACTTTGGTCCTATAATTCACCCCTCCACTTT
CASSGGGLWSYNSPLHF
>TRBV7-9|TRBJ1-2|TRBD1|-
TGTGCCAGCAGCGCTAGGACAGGGTTGGGCTACACCTTC
CASSARTGLGYTF
>TRBV14|TRBJ1-2|-|once
TGTGCCAGCAGCCAAGATAGACAGGTCTATGGCTACACCTTC
CASSQDRQVYGYTF
>TRBV4-1|TRBJ2-3|-|-
TGCGCCAGCCGACCTCTCGGGAGAGACGCAGATACGCAGTATTTT
CASRPLGRDADTQYF
>TRBV7-9|TRBJ1-1|TRBD1|-
TGTGCCAGCAGCTTCGGACAGGGAGGCGCTGAAGCTTTCTTT
CASSFGQGGAEAFF
>TRBV30|TRBJ2-7|TRBD2|-
TGTGCCTGGAGTCCCACTAGCGGGACCGAGCAGTACTTC
CAWSPTSGTEQYF
>TRBV7-3|TRBJ2-7|TRBD1|few
TGTGCCAGCAGCTCAAGAACAGGGGACGAGCAGTACTTC
CASSSRTGDEQYF
>TRBV19|TRBJ1-1|-|-
TGTGCCAGTAGTCCTGGGCGTTGGAACACTGAAGCTTTCTTT
CASSPGRWNTEAFF
>TRBV3-1/TRBV3-2|TRBJ2-5|TRBD2|-
TGTGCCAGCAGCCAATCGCGCGGGACTAGCGGGAGCGGAGAGACCCAGTACTTC
CASSQSRGTSGSGETQYF
>TRBV19|TRBJ1-4|-|once
TGTGCCAGTAAGGTGTCTGGGGGGGAAAAACTGTTTTTT
CASKVSGGEKLFF
>TRBV5-4|TRBJ2-1|-|-
TGTGCCAGCAGCTCCCAGGGGAGGCAGTTCTTC
CASSSQGRQFF
>TRBV5-1|TRBJ2-7|-|-
TGCGCCAGCAGCCGGGTGGGTTACGAGCAGTACTTC
CASSRVGYEQYF
>TRBV5-1|TRBJ2-7|-|-
TGCGCCAGCAGCTCCGGGACTGGGACCTACGAGCAGTACTTC
CASSSGTGTYEQYF
>TRBV27|TRBJ2-7|TRBD2|few
TGTGCCAGCAGCTGGACTAGCGGGAGAGGCGAGCAGTACTTC
CASSWTSGRGEQYF
>TRBV18|TRBJ2-1|TRBD2|-
TGTGCCAGCTCACCTTCTCGCGGGAGCCACAATGAGCAGTTCTTC
CASSPSRGSHNEQFF
>TRBV11-3|TRBJ1-4|-|-
TGTGCCAGCAGTTGGCCGGGGGTGGATGAAAAACTGTTTTTT
CASSWPGVDEKLFF
>TRBV7-2|TRBJ2-3|-|-
TGTGCCAGCAGCTTACTTAATACGCAGTATTTT
CASSLLNTQYF
>TRBV19|TRBJ1-2|TRBD1|-
TGTGCCAGTAACCCCGGGACAGGGGGTTATGGCTACACCTTC
CASNPGTGGYGYTF